The rows below give T cell receptor beta chains drawn from one sample of a study of Ad26.COV2.S vaccination and SARS-CoV-2 variants. Profiled with immunoSEQ multiplex PCR; TCRdb holds only in-frame clones, not every one. The sample consists of fewer than 800,000 clones, roughly 90% of them appearing once. This sample comprised peripheral blood, obtained in a trial of Ad26.COV2.S vaccine versus placebo. These receptors originate from a person aged 18-65 years who received the Ad26.COV2.S COVID-19 vaccine or a placebo. The CDR3 runs from the conserved cysteine through the conserved F or W. The order of the fields is J gene, D gene, clone size, V gene, CDR3 protein, CDR3 DNA. A D gene is named only where the DNA matches it firmly. For some rows the clone size is stated as once, few or many, or as a class when expanded; others skip it.

TRBJ2-1	.	.	TRBV16	CASSQSTYNEQFF	TGTGCCAGCAGCCAATCGACGTACAATGAGCAGTTCTTC
TRBJ1-1	.	few	TRBV5-4	CASSLEQNEAFF	TGTGCCAGCAGCTTGGAACAGAATGAAGCTTTCTTT
TRBJ1-6	.	.	TRBV6-2/TRBV6-3	CASSYSIPGSPLHF	TGTGCCAGCAGTTACTCGATTCCGGGGTCACCCCTCCACTTT
TRBJ2-1	.	.	TRBV6-2/TRBV6-3	CASSFGPHNEQFF	TGTGCCAGCAGTTTCGGACCCCACAATGAGCAGTTCTTC
TRBJ2-3	TRBD2	.	TRBV6-1	CASSFSGGNTDTQYF	TGTGCCAGCAGTTTTTCGGGGGGAAACACAGATACGCAGTATTTT
TRBJ2-7	.	.	TRBV6-5	CASSYSIDLSYEQYF	TGTGCCAGCAGTTACTCGATTGACCTCTCCTACGAGCAGTACTTC
TRBJ1-5	.	.	TRBV30	CAWSARSNQPQHF	TGTGCCTGGAGTGCCCGGTCCAATCAGCCCCAGCATTTT
TRBJ2-7	.	.	TRBV7-2	CASSLVASTYEQYF	TGTGCCAGCAGCTTAGTAGCTAGTACCTACGAGCAGTACTTC
TRBJ1-2	TRBD1	.	TRBV6-5	CASSKTGGRGYTF	TGTGCCAGCAGCAAAACAGGGGGCCGTGGCTACACCTTC
TRBJ1-3	.	.	TRBV7-6	CASSLGPPSSGNTIYF	TGTGCCAGCAGCTTGGGACCCCCGAGCTCTGGAAACACCATATATTTT
TRBJ1-2	TRBD1	.	TRBV19	CASSSNRGLNGYTF	TGTGCCAGTAGCAGTAACAGGGGTTTGAATGGCTACACCTTC
TRBJ2-2	.	.	TRBV3-1/TRBV3-2	CASSQVLLKGELFF	TGTGCCAGCAGCCAAGTCCTCCTCAAGGGGGAGCTGTTTTTT
TRBJ2-1	.	.	TRBV7-2	CASSPRRDNEQFF	TGTGCCAGCAGCCCCAGGCGCGACAATGAGCAGTTCTTC
TRBJ2-5	.	.	TRBV11-2	CASSLGGAETQYF	TGTGCCAGCAGCTTAGGAGGGGCGGAGACCCAGTACTTC
TRBJ1-3	.	.	TRBV2	CASSDQGYGNTIYF	TGTGCCAGCAGTGATCAGGGGTACGGAAACACCATATATTTT
TRBJ1-1	.	.	TRBV29-1	CSVLAGTANTEAFF	TGCAGCGTTCTGGCTGGGACCGCGAACACTGAAGCTTTCTTT
TRBJ1-6	.	.	TRBV30	CASRDFHNSPLHF	TGTGCCTCCCGGGACTTCCATAATTCACCCCTCCACTTT
TRBJ2-3	TRBD2	once	TRBV24-1	CATSDPLLAGGTDTQYF	TGTGCCACCAGTGATCCCCTACTAGCGGGAGGCACAGATACGCAGTATTTT
TRBJ2-2	.	once	TRBV3-1/TRBV3-2	CASSQVTGELFF	TGTGCCAGCAGCCAAGTGACTGGGGAGCTGTTTTTT
TRBJ1-5	.	.	TRBV7-2	CASSLAAGGLEPQHF	TGTGCCAGCAGCTTAGCCGCGGGCGGTTTGGAGCCCCAGCATTTT
TRBJ1-2	.	.	TRBV3-1/TRBV3-2	CASSQGTVLLGYTF	TGTGCCAGCAGCCAAGGGACAGTCCTCTTAGGCTACACCTTC
TRBJ2-1	TRBD2	once	TRBV11-2	CASSPGLPIDEQFF	TGTGCCAGCAGCCCGGGACTACCAATCGATGAGCAGTTCTTC
TRBJ1-1	TRBD1	.	TRBV3-1/TRBV3-2	CASRKTGDVTEAFF	TGTGCCAGCAGAAAGACAGGGGATGTTACTGAAGCTTTCTTT
TRBJ2-1	.	.	TRBV7-2	CASSLGLNTEQFF	TGTGCCAGCAGCCTCGGACTCAACACTGAGCAGTTCTTC
TRBJ1-2	TRBD1	.	TRBV4-2	CASSQDGRTGVQNYGYTF	TGTGCCAGCAGCCAAGATGGCCGGACAGGGGTCCAGAACTATGGCTACACCTTC
TRBJ2-7	.	few	TRBV12-3/TRBV12-4	CASSFTATYEQYF	TGTGCCAGCAGCTTCACAGCTACCTACGAGCAGTACTTC
TRBJ2-2	.	.	TRBV25-1	CASSEYYGGSNTGELFF	TGTGCCAGCAGTGAATATTACGGCGGTTCGAACACCGGGGAGCTGTTTTTT
TRBJ1-3	.	.	TRBV7-3	CASSSTAGNTIYF	TGTGCCAGCAGCTCGACAGCTGGAAACACCATATATTTT
TRBJ2-1	TRBD1	.	TRBV29-1	CSGGQGNGNEQFF	TGCAGCGGCGGACAGGGGAACGGCAATGAGCAGTTCTTC
TRBJ1-2	TRBD1	.	TRBV2	CASRAGTGSGYTF	TGTGCCAGCAGAGCCGGGACAGGATCTGGCTACACCTTC
TRBJ2-7	.	.	TRBV2	CASNPGSHEQYF	TGTGCCAGCAATCCGGGGTCCCACGAGCAGTACTTC
TRBJ2-1	.	.	TRBV21-1	CASSPLLGGARHSSYNEQFF	TGTGCCAGCAGCCCCCTCCTCGGGGGGGCGCGACATAGCTCCTACAATGAGCAGTTCTTC
TRBJ2-1	TRBD2	.	TRBV10-1	CASNSGGPPNNEQFF	TGCGCCAGCAACTCGGGAGGCCCTCCTAACAATGAGCAGTTCTTC
TRBJ2-3	TRBD2	.	TRBV19	CASSMSAGGPDTQYF	TGTGCCAGTAGTATGTCCGCGGGGGGGCCGGATACGCAGTATTTT
TRBJ2-7	.	.	TRBV19	CASSSGPNEQYF	TGTGCCAGTAGTAGCGGGCCAAACGAGCAGTACTTC
TRBJ2-3	.	once	TRBV5-1	CASSRSSSTDTQYF	TGCGCCAGCAGTAGGTCTTCTAGCACAGATACGCAGTATTTT
TRBJ1-1	TRBD1	.	TRBV19	CASSPRDRGQTEAFF	TGTGCCAGTAGTCCCCGGGACAGGGGGCAGACTGAAGCTTTCTTT
TRBJ2-5	.	.	TRBV2	CASSVEYQETQYF	TGTGCCAGCAGTGTAGAGTACCAAGAGACCCAGTACTTC
TRBJ2-1	.	.	TRBV6-2/TRBV6-3	CASSYLGWEQFF	TGTGCCAGCAGTTACTTAGGGTGGGAGCAGTTCTTC
TRBJ1-2	.	.	TRBV4-2	CASSQGMDYGYTF	TGTGCCAGCAGCCAGGGTATGGACTATGGCTACACCTTC
TRBJ1-5	.	.	TRBV18	CASSTLREQPQHF	TGTGCCAGCTCAACCCTGAGGGAGCAGCCCCAGCATTTT
TRBJ2-7	TRBD1	.	TRBV4-1	CASSPDRQGKGEQYF	TGCGCCAGCAGCCCAGATCGACAGGGGAAGGGGGAGCAGTACTTC
TRBJ2-5	.	.	TRBV5-6	CASSFRDQPIRTQYF	TGTGCCAGCAGCTTCCGGGACCAGCCCATCCGGACCCAGTACTTC
TRBJ1-2	.	.	TRBV12-3/TRBV12-4	CASSLDIRLYTF	TGTGCCAGCAGTTTGGACATTCGTTTGTACACCTTC
TRBJ2-7	TRBD2	few	TRBV7-6	CASSLGEGYEQYF	TGTGCCAGCAGCTTAGGGGAGGGCTACGAGCAGTACTTC
TRBJ1-5	.	few	TRBV30	CAWTPGGNQPQHF	TGTGCCTGGACCCCGGGGGGCAATCAGCCCCAGCATTTT
TRBJ2-5	TRBD2	.	TRBV5-6	CASTPLSGKKTQYF	TGTGCCAGCACCCCTCTTAGCGGGAAAAAGACCCAGTACTTC
TRBJ1-3	TRBD1	.	TRBV18	CASSSGQNSGNTIYF	TGTGCCAGCTCATCGGGACAGAACTCTGGAAACACCATATATTTT
TRBJ1-1	.	.	TRBV19	CASSIGAFSNTEAFF	TGTGCCAGTAGTATAGGGGCATTTTCGAACACTGAAGCTTTCTTT
TRBJ2-6	.	.	TRBV4-2	CASSQEGTGANVLTF	TGTGCCAGCAGCCAAGAAGGGACTGGGGCCAACGTCCTGACTTTC
TRBJ2-7	.	.	TRBV12-3/TRBV12-4	CASSLPLGEQYF	TGTGCCAGCAGTTTACCCTTGGGGGAGCAGTACTTC
TRBJ2-2	TRBD1	.	TRBV5-1	CASSLATDRVSTGELFF	TGCGCCAGCAGCTTGGCTACTGACAGGGTGAGCACCGGGGAGCTGTTTTTT